This T cell receptor beta chain was captured by sequencing in a study of T-cell reconstitution after alpha-beta-depleted transplantation in children. A library of TCRbeta sequences, prepared with unique molecular identifiers, was generated. TCRdb reanalysed the PCR reads using MiXCR and keeps one entry per CDR3 protein. The sample yields 900,000 or so distinct CDR3 sequences, 15% to 20% seen once. The CDR3 has 13 residues. Germline V lookup: CDR1 MNHNS, CDR2 SASEGT. V was clipped by 6 bases and J by 2 bases, with 10 bases between them. This clonotype was found many times. The sample consisted of PBMCs, mostly from graft donor cells, taken 360 days after TCRalphabeta/CD19-depleted stem cell transplant. The sequence derives from a male patient younger than 18 who had a stem cell transplant for acute lymphoblastic leukemia, so the T cells may come from the graft donor. The chain has TRBV6-1 and TRBJ2-5, with TRBD2 as a possible D gene (6 bases). The CDR3 bases are TGTGCCAGCAGCGTAGCGGAACAAGAGACCCAGTACTTC. This gives the protein CASSVAEQETQYF.